The clone carrying this TCR beta chain occurred many times. Its antigen is still unknown. Exclusions: uncontrolled infection, other autoimmune disease, pregnancy, lactation. Under 12 ml fresh peripheral blood yielded the PBMCs. This entry belongs to a study of T cells in Graves' hyperthyroidism and ophthalmopathy. Findings and caveats of the study: Before onset, by a median of approximately 5.9 months, the model predicted ophthalmopathy.

Amplification of TCR beta CDR3 regions was performed using RNA transcripts as template. The HTBI primer set drove a first-round RT-PCR of the TCR CDR3. TCRdb re-analysed the multiplex PCR reads in MiXCR, keeping a single row per CDR3 protein. The table includes around 600,000 distinct CDR3 sequences, about 14% detected once. Sequences were obtained from blood. The sequence was collected from a woman between 18 and 29 years old with Graves' ophthalmopathy.

This chain's CDR3 is CASSPQGLGVDEQYF. CDR3 sequence (DNA): TGTGCCAGCAGCCCCCAGGGACTTGGGGTGGACGAGCAGTACTTC. The chain links TRBV7-2 to TRBJ2-7; D may be TRBD2 (6 bases). There are 15 residues in the CDR3. Trimming took 5 bases from V and 5 from J, leaving 19 bases between them. Per the germline V gene, CDR1 is SGHTA and CDR2 is FQGNSA.